The TCR beta chain under discussion was sequenced for a study of T cells after yellow fever vaccination. Study outcomes and limitations: A small share of clonotypes appeared in both CD4 and CD8 compartments. Post-booster repertoires again held most primary-vaccination clones (about 95% CD4, just under 90% CD8).

This clonotype was detected ten times or more. What it recognizes is unknown. TCRdb itself ran the 5' RACE reads through MiXCR, one entry per CDR3 protein. The top ten clones hold 3.2% of a sample with some 220,000 distinct CDR3 sequences, under 3.5% of them seen once. Germline CDR1 SGHTA, CDR2 FQGNSA. V was shortened by 5 bases and J by 1 base, with 11 bases between the two germline ends. CDR3 size: 15 residues. The TCR originated in a young man who received the YFV17D yellow fever vaccine. Specimen: CD4+ T cells sorted from PBMCs, collected 10 days after the yellow fever booster vaccination. The V call is TRBV7-2, the J call TRBJ2-2; D unresolved. DNA of the CDR3: TGTGCCAGCAGCCCCTCGTCCGGGAACACCGGGGAGCTGTTTTTT. Encoded protein: CASSPSSGNTGELFF.